This T cell receptor (beta chain) was identified in a study of OX40 agonist ivuxolimab in advanced cancers. At the level of the study: Earlier anti-PD-1, anti-PD-L1 or anti-CTLA-4 therapy was permitted; roughly 37% had received some. Findings and limits, study-wide: Low normalized clonal expansion also occurred in some nonresponding patients.

The CDR3 is 13 amino acids. Unmatched junction bases numbered 2, after V lost 0 bases and J lost 8 bases. The germline V gene encodes CDR1 SGHRS and CDR2 YFSETQ. Repertoires were generated with immunoSEQ multiplex PCR, while TCRdb's copy carries only in-frame clones and drops some. Of about 58,000 clones in the sample, 85% to 90% were seen once. Details on this clone: Its antigen is undetermined.

The gene calls are TRBV5-1 and TRBJ1-2; 9 nucleotides line up with TRBD1. The receptor was derived from an adult with an advanced solid tumor such as melanoma, head and neck, liver or kidney cancer. The specimen was CD4+ or CD8+ T cells sorted from blood, collected in a trial of the OX40 agonist ivuxolimab. CDR3 nucleotide sequence: TGCGCCAGCAGCTTGGGGACAGGGGAGGGCTACACCTTC. Amino acids: CASSLGTGEGYTF.